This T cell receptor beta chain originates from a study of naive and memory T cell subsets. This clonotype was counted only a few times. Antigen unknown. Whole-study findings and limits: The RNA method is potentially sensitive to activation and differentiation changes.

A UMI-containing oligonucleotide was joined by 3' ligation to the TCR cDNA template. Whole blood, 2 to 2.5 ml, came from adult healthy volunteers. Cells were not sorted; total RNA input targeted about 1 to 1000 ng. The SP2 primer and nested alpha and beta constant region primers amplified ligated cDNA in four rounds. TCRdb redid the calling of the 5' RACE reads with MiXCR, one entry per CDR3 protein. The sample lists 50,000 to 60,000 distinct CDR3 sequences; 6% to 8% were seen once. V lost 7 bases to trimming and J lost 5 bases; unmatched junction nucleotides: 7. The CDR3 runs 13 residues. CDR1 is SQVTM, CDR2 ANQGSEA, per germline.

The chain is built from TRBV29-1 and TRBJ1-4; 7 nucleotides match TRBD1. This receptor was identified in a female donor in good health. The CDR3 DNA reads TGCAGCGCTAGGACAGGAGCGAATGAAAAACTGTTTTTT. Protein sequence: CSARTGANEKLFF.